This T cell receptor beta chain derives from a study of spatial heterogeneity in lung cancer. Time point indicated: sample taken at primary tumor resection. This clonotype was counted ten times or more. TCRdb ran MiXCR on the 5' RACE reads and lists one entry per CDR3 protein. This sample carries around 4,200 distinct CDR3 sequences, about 9.1% of them seen once, and the ten largest clones take 6.5% to 7.5%. Trimming took 3 bases from V and 5 from J, leaving 7 bases between them. The CDR3 runs 12 residues. The sample consisted of normal lung tissue next to the tumor, taken at surgery. This TCR came from a female donor with early-stage non-small cell lung cancer. The chain has TRBV12-3 or TRBV12-4 and TRBJ1-2; D may be TRBD1 (5 bases). The CDR3 sequence is CASSLGQYGYTF. The CDR3 DNA is TGTGCCAGCAGTTTGGGGCAGTATGGCTACACCTTC.